The entry below describes one T cell receptor beta chain. The data were obtained in a study of T-cell memory formation after mild COVID-19. TCRdb used MiXCR to reprocess the 5' RACE reads, holding one entry per CDR3 protein. The repertoire holds approximately 400,000 distinct CDR3 sequences, with roughly a quarter as singletons. Sequencing input: PBMCs or a T cell subset sorted from them (not recorded which). This receptor was obtained from an adult woman who had mild COVID-19 (a few samples of this study predate the infection). Cell type and time point are not known.

The CDR3 sequence: CASSLVGPGYEQYF. The DNA for the CDR3 is TGTGCCAGCAGCTTAGTAGGTCCGGGGTACGAGCAGTACTTC. The J gene is TRBJ2-7, the V gene TRBV7-2; weak D call: TRBD2 (5 bases). CDR1 is SGHTA, CDR2 FQGNSA, per germline. This CDR3 contains 14 residues. V was trimmed by 1 base and J by 4 bases, leaving 11 bases between them.